Presented here are 6 T cell receptor beta chains from one specimen sequenced in a study of response to subunit inactivated influenza vaccine. TCRdb reanalysed the RT-PCR reads using MiXCR and keeps one entry per CDR3 protein. The sample has roughly 780,000 distinct CDR3 sequences; roughly 18% are singletons. The sequencing used PBMCs from blood, collected about 5 days after vaccination. Every receptor here comes from a man aged 45 to 65 who received an inactivated influenza vaccine.

V and J are TRBV9 and TRBJ1-2; the D gene is possibly TRBD1 (6 bases). The CDR3 is 17 amino acids. The germline V gene has CDR1 SGDLS and CDR2 YYNGEE. With 0 bases removed from V and 1 base from J, the gap between germline ends came to 16 bases. The CDR3 nucleotides are TGTGCCAGCAGCGTAGATCTGCGGCAGGGGAATAACTATGGCTACACCTTC. As protein: CASSVDLRQGNNYGYTF.

The rearrangement uses TRBV5-4 and TRBJ2-1; TRBD2 matches 13 bases. Per the germline V gene, CDR1 is SGHNT and CDR2 is YYREEE (reference sequence). V was clipped by 0 bases and J by 9 bases; unmatched bases: 6. The CDR3 extends over 16 amino acids. CDR3 nucleotides: TGTGCCAGCAGCTTGGTCGGGACTAGCGGGATTGGTGAGCAGTTCTTC. Translation: CASSLVGTSGIGEQFF. The whole variable domain, remainder taken from reference TRBV5-4 and TRBJ2-1, is ETGVTQSPTHLIKTRGQQVTLRCSSQSGHNTVSWYQQALGQGPQFIFQYYREEENGRGNFPPRFSGLQFPNYSSELNVNALELDDSALYLCASSLVGTSGIGEQFFGPGTRLTVL.

The J gene is TRBJ2-5, the V gene TRBV5-6; D remains ambiguous. The CDR3 length is 16 residues. Germline CDR1 reads SGHDT; CDR2 reads YYEEEE. V was pared by 0 bases and J by 5 bases, with 17 bases between. CDR3 coding DNA: TGTGCCAGCAGCTTGGCATGGACGTCGGACGTGGAGACCCAGTACTTC. Protein sequence: CASSLAWTSDVETQYF.

The rearrangement links TRBV15 to TRBJ2-5; D possibly corresponds to TRBD1 (5 bases). CDR3 size: 15 residues. V was clipped by 1 base and J by 6 bases, with 15 bases between them. CDR1 is LNHNV, CDR2 YYDKDF, per germline (reference sequence). The CDR3 region is CATSRGQGRAKTQYF. The CDR3 DNA follows: TGTGCCACCAGCAGAGGGCAGGGAAGGGCAAAGACCCAGTACTTC. Based on the CDR3 plus reference TRBV15 and TRBJ2-5, the full variable domain is DAMVIQNPRYQVTQFGKPVTLSCSQTLNHNVMYWYQQKSSQAPKLLFHYYDKDFNNEADTPDNFQSRRPNTSFCFLDIRSPGLGDTAMYLCATSRGQGRAKTQYFGPGTRLLVL.

This clonotype was detected a few times. A read error is possible here, since a much larger clone lies one base away. The V and J genes are TRBV12-3 or TRBV12-4 and TRBJ1-5; the D gene is possibly TRBD1 (5 bases). This CDR3 is built from 16 residues. Trimming took off 5 bases at V and 1 base at J, with 15 bases between the two ends. Written as DNA, the CDR3 is TGTGCCAGCAGTCTCTGGGACCTGGGGAGCAATCAGCCCCAGCATTTT. Translation: CASSLWDLGSNQPQHF.

This clonotype was counted between two and nine times. One end of the junction varies from germline; a read error may be responsible. The chain has TRBV29-1 and TRBJ2-1, with TRBD1 as a possible D gene (6 bases). CDR3 size: 13 residues. Germline assignment: CDR1 SQVTM and CDR2 ANQGSEA. This chain's CDR3 is CSVEEFGRGPIGF. CDR3 bases: TGCAGCGTTGAAGAATTTGGCAGGGGCCCCATCGGATTC.